The clone carrying this T cell receptor beta chain appeared many times. This record comes from a study of response to subunit inactivated influenza vaccine. TCRdb used MiXCR to reprocess the RT-PCR reads, holding one entry per CDR3 protein. The sample records more than 450,000 distinct CDR3 sequences, approximately 10% being singletons. This same sample was also taken into another study, of T cells expressing NK-cell markers. That study adds: Synthesis of TCR beta cDNA relied on 5'RACE template switching carrying UMIs. What restricted sorting to alpha-beta TCR T cells in several experiments was an anti-gamma-delta TCR antibody. One observes that, in a handful of donors, these clonotypes were also the leading ones within the CD3+CD56-NKG2C+ fraction.

This receptor was taken from a man aged 50-59 years who received an inactivated influenza vaccine. The source was PBMCs from blood, collected on the day of vaccination.

CDR3 nucleotide sequence: TGCGCCAGCGCTAGACTAGCGGGAGGGTCGTTCCATGAGCAGTTCTTC. Its translation: CASARLAGGSFHEQFF. The chain employs TRBV5-1 and TRBJ2-1, with 14 bases fitting TRBD2. Trimming removed 7 bases from V and 8 bases from J; junction bases left unmatched: 11. The CDR3 runs to 16 residues. Germline V gives CDR1 SGHRS, CDR2 YFSETQ.